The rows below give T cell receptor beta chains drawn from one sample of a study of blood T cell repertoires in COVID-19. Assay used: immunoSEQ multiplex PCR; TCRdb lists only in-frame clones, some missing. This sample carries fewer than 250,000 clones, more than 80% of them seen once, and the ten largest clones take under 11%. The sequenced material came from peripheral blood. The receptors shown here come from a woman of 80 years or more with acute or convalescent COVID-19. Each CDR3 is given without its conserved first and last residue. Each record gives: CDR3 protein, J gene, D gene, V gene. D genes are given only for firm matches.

ASSQTGYEAF | TRBJ1-1 | . | TRBV7-9
ASSPTVNTEAF | TRBJ1-1 | . | TRBV11-2
ASSPTSGSMQREQY | TRBJ2-7 | TRBD2 | TRBV18
ASSQGMGQPQH | TRBJ1-5 | . | TRBV6-5
ASTPRTSGSYEQF | TRBJ2-1 | TRBD2 | TRBV19
ASSYSGTPEQY | TRBJ2-7 | . | TRBV6-6
ASSLRAGRGTGELF | TRBJ2-2 | TRBD2 | TRBV28
ASSEQGHEKLF | TRBJ1-4 | TRBD1 | TRBV11-2
ASSETSGYYNEQF | TRBJ2-1 | TRBD2 | TRBV6-1
ASSRGINYGYT | TRBJ1-2 | . | TRBV19
ASFLTGTNTEAF | TRBJ1-1 | . | TRBV18
ASSKDRGQGVETYGYT | TRBJ1-2 | TRBD1 | TRBV7-8
ASLGGEGRDGYT | TRBJ1-2 | . | TRBV12-5
ASSYSIWRVDEQF | . | . | TRBV6-2/TRBV6-3
ASSVDLLNTEAF | TRBJ1-1 | . | TRBV9
ASSPGQYTEAF | TRBJ1-1 | . | TRBV19
SASSPVGYT | TRBJ1-2 | . | TRBV20-1
ASSTTGGTEAF | TRBJ1-1 | TRBD1 | TRBV5-6
ASSGNAGGVGSNQPQH | TRBJ1-5 | TRBD1 | TRBV18
ASRYGQGWDTEAF | TRBJ1-1 | TRBD1 | TRBV5-8
ATQTGAIGLTLH | TRBJ1-6 | TRBD1 | TRBV30
ASSPRTSPGTYEQY | TRBJ2-7 | . | TRBV11-2
ASSYPSRVFDTEAF | TRBJ1-1 | . | TRBV6-6
ASSSGAARIQY | TRBJ2-4 | . | TRBV7-3
ATSAFRGQPQH | TRBJ1-5 | . | TRBV24-1
ASTGGSYNSPLH | TRBJ1-6 | . | TRBV19